This T cell receptor beta chain originates from a study of T cell responses to AZD1222 COVID-19 vaccine. General study points: Seropositive AZD1222 recipients at baseline numbered only five or six. Donors were chiefly white British, with a greater number of females, and clonal diversity was perhaps underestimated. Breadth and depth of Spike-specific TCRs rose after two AZD1222 doses.

V gave up 6 bases and J gave up 4 bases; unmatched junction bases: 4. The CDR3 contains 13 residues. Clones were sequenced by immunoSEQ multiplex PCR, and TCRdb holds only the in-frame ones, with some missing. The data show approximately 98,000 clones, over 85% seen once. As to this clone: Its specificity is unknown.

The source material was peripheral blood, sampled on day 0 of MenACWY control vaccination. This TCR was sampled from an adult in good health. The V call is TRBV12-3 or TRBV12-4, the J call TRBJ2-7, with 9 positions matching TRBD1. In nucleotides, the CDR3 is TGTGCCAGCAGCCGGGACAGGGTATACGAGCAGTACTTC. This translates into CASSRDRVYEQYF.